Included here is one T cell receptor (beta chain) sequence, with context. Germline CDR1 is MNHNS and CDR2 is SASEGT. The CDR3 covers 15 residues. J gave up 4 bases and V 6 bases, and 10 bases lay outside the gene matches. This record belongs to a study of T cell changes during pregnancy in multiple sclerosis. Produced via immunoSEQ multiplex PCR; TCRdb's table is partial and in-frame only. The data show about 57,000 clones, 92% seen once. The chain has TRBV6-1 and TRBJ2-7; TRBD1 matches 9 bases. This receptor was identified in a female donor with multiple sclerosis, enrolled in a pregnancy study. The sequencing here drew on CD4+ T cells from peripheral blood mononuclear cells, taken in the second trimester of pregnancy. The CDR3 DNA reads TGTGCCAGCAGGACTCAAACTGGGACAGGGTACGAGCAGTACTTC. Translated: CASRTQTGTGYEQYF.